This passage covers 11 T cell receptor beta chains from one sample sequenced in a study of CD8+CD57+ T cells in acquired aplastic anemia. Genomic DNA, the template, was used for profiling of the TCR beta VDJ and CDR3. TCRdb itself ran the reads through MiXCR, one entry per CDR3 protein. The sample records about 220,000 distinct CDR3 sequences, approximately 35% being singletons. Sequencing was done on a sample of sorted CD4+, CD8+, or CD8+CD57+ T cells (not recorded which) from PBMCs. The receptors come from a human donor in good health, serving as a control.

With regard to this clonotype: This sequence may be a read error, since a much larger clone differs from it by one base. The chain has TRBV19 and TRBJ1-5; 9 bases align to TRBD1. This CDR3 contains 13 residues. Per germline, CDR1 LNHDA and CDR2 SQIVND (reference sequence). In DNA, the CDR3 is TGTGCCAGTAGCACAGGGGGCGGTCAGTCCCAGCATTTT. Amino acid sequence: CASSTGGGQSQHF. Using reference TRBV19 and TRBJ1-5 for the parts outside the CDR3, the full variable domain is DGGITQSPKYLFRKEGQNVTLSCEQNLNHDAMYWYRQDPGQGLRLIYYSQIVNDFQKGDIAEGYSVSREKKESFPLTVTSAQKNPTAFYLCASSTGGGQSQHFGDGTRLSIL.

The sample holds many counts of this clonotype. CDR3 DNA: TGTGCCAGCAGGTACAGGGGGGTGACTGAAGCTTTCTTT. Its protein product is CASRYRGVTEAFF. V is TRBV2 and J is TRBJ1-1; 8 bases line up with TRBD1. The germline V gene encodes CDR1 SNHLY and CDR2 FYNNEI. The V and J ends lost 6 bases and 5 bases, in that order; junction bases with no gene match: 5. The CDR3 runs to 13 residues.

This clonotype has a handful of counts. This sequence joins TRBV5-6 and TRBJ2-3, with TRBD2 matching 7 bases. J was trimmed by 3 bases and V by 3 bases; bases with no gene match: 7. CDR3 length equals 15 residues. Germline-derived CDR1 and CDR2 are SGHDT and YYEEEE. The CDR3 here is CASSSSGGITDTQYF. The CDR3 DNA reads TGTGCCAGCAGCTCCTCCGGGGGGATAACAGATACGCAGTATTTT.

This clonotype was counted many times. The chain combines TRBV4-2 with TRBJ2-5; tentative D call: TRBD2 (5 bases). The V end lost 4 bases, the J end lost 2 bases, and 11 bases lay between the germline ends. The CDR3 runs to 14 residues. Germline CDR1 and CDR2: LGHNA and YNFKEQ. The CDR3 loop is CASSPKGGQETQYF. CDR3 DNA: TGTGCCAGCAGCCCAAAGGGCGGGCAAGAGACCCAGTACTTC.

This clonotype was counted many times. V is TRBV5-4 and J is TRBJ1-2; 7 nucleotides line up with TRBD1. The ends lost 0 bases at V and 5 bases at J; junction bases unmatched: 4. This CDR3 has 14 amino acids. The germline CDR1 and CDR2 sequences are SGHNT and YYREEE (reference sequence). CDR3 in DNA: TGTGCCAGCAGCTTGGGGGGACAGACATATGGCTACACCTTC. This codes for CASSLGGQTYGYTF.

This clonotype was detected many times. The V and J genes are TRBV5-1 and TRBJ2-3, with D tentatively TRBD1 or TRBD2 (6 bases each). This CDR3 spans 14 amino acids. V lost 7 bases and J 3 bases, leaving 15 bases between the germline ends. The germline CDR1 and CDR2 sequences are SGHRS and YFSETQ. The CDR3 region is CASDEGGMTDTQYF. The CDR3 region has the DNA TGCGCCAGCGACGAAGGGGGGATGACAGATACGCAGTATTTT.

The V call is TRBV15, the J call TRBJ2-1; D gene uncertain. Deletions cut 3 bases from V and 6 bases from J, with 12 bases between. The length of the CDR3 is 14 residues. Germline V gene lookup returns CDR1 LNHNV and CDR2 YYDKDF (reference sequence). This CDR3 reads CATSSSPVSNEQFF. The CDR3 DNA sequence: TGTGCCACCAGCAGTTCCCCAGTATCCAATGAGCAGTTCTTC.

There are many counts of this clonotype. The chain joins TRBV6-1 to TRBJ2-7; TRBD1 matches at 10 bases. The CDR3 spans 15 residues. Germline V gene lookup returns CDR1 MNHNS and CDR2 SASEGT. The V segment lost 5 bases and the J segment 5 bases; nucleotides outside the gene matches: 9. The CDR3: CASSLVWDRGHEQYF. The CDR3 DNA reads TGTGCCAGCAGTCTGGTTTGGGACAGGGGCCACGAGCAGTACTTC.

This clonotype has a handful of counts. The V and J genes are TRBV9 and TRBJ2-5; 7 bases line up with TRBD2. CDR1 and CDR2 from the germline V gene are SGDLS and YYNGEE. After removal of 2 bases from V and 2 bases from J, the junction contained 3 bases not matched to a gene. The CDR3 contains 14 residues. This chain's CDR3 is CASSVLAAQETQYF. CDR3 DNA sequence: TGTGCCAGCAGCGTTCTAGCGGCACAAGAGACCCAGTACTTC.

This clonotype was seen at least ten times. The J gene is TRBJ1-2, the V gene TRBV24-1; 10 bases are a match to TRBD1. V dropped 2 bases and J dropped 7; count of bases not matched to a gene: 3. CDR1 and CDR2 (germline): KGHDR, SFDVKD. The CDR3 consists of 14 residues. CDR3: CATSDSRQGAGYTF. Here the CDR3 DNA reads TGTGCCACCAGTGATTCAAGACAGGGGGCTGGCTACACCTTC.

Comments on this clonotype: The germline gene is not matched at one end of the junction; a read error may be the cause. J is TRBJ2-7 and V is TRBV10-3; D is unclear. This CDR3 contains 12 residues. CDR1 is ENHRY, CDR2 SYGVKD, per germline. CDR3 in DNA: TGTGCCAACAGTTCCTTGGGGTTGGGGCAGTACTTC. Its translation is CANSSLGLGQYF.